Following are 28 T cell receptor beta chains from one sample sequenced in a study of cytomegalovirus exposure and HLA in healthy donors. Primers for the PCR totalled 60 Vbeta and 13 Jbeta. The method was immunoSEQ multiplex PCR; TCRdb's version includes in-frame clones alone and lacks a portion of them. The table includes 65,000 to 90,000 clones, approximately 80% detected once. The source material was PBMCs. These receptors originate from a woman aged 40 to 50 in good health and CMV-seropositive.

This clone was found once. V usage is TRBV5-8 and J usage is TRBJ1-1; 8 nucleotides line up with TRBD1. After removal of 4 bases from V and 1 base from J, the junction contained 9 bases not matched to a gene. The CDR3 spans 16 residues. Germline V gives CDR1 SGHTS, CDR2 YDEGEE. The chain's CDR3 is CASSHEPGQGNTEAFF. The CDR3 coding sequence is TGTGCCAGCAGCCATGAACCCGGACAGGGGAACACTGAAGCTTTCTTT.

The chain couples TRBV11-3 to TRBJ2-5; D uncertain. Trimming removed 5 bases from V and 1 base from J, with 11 bases in between. CDR1 and CDR2 (germline): SGHNT, YENEEA. The CDR3 runs to 14 residues. CDR3 bases: TGTGCCAGCAGCCACGATGGCCCCCAAGAGACCCAGTACTTC. This gives the protein CASSHDGPQETQYF.

The V gene is TRBV19, the J gene TRBJ1-2; D is perhaps TRBD1 (6 bases). The V end lost 5 bases, the J end lost 8 bases, and 12 bases lay between the germline ends. Germline CDR1 and CDR2: LNHDA and SQIVND (reference sequence). The length of the CDR3 is 12 residues. As DNA, the CDR3 is TGTGCCAGTAGTCCCCTGGACAGCGGCTACACCTTC. The encoded protein is CASSPLDSGYTF.

This clone was recorded once. Written as DNA, the CDR3 is TGCGCCAGCAGCTTGGAGCCGACAGGGGCGGGCCAGCCCCAGCATTTT. Residues: CASSLEPTGAGQPQHF. The V call is TRBV5-1, the J call TRBJ1-5; 8 bases match TRBD1. The CDR3 is 16 residues long. V gave up 0 bases and J gave up 7 bases; unmatched junction bases: 9. Looked up from germline, CDR1 is SGHRS and CDR2 is YFSETQ. The entire variable domain, with the rest obtained from reference TRBV5-1 and TRBJ1-5, is as follows: KAGVTQTPRYLIKTRGQQVTLSCSPISGHRSVSWYQQTPGQGLQFLFEYFSETQRNKGNFPGRFSGRQFSNSRSEMNVSTLELGDSALYLCASSLEPTGAGQPQHFGDGTRLSIL.

The chain carries TRBV14 and TRBJ1-6; D not resolved. The germline V gene encodes CDR1 SGHDN and CDR2 FVKESK. The CDR3 is 14 amino acids. Trimming cost V 4 bases and J 13 bases, with 17 bases left between them. The CDR3 here is CASSPRHPAGPLHF. CDR3 bases: TGTGCCAGCAGCCCGCGGCACCCCGCGGGGCCCCTCCACTTT.

CDR3 region: CASSLEQGSTGELFF. The CDR3 coding sequence is TGCGCCAGCAGCTTGGAGCAGGGGAGCACCGGGGAGCTGTTTTTT. The chain recombines TRBV5-1 with TRBJ2-2; tentatively, D is TRBD1 (6 bases). The CDR3 extends over 15 amino acids. Trimming cost V 0 bases and J 4 bases, with 10 bases left between them. Germline V gene data show CDR1 as SGHRS and CDR2 as YFSETQ. Drawing the rest from reference TRBV5-1 and TRBJ2-2, the complete variable domain is KAGVTQTPRYLIKTRGQQVTLSCSPISGHRSVSWYQQTPGQGLQFLFEYFSETQRNKGNFPGRFSGRQFSNSRSEMNVSTLELGDSALYLCASSLEQGSTGELFFGEGSRLTVL.

V gene TRBV10-3 combines with J gene TRBJ2-3; 7 bases agree with TRBD2. This CDR3 spans 16 amino acids. V shed 1 base and J 0 bases; nucleotides not matched to a gene: 4. Germline lookup yields CDR1 ENHRY and CDR2 SYGVKD. The CDR3 DNA reads as TGTGCCATCAGTGAGTTTGGGGGGGGTAGCACAGATACGCAGTATTTT. Translated: CAISEFGGGSTDTQYF.

The chain combines TRBV11-2 with TRBJ2-7; possible D gene TRBD2, 5 bases. CDR3 length equals 16 residues. V was cut by 1 base and J by 0 bases, with 13 bases left in between. Germline loops: CDR1 SGHAT, CDR2 FQNNGV. This chain's CDR3 is CASSLVPLEVSYEQYF. In nucleotides, the CDR3 is TGTGCCAGCAGCTTAGTGCCCCTGGAGGTCTCCTACGAGCAGTACTTC.

The chain couples TRBV7-9 to TRBJ2-5; 12 nucleotides line up with TRBD2. The CDR3 is 16 amino acids. V was pared by 0 bases and J by 5 bases, with 4 bases of the junction left unmatched. CDR1 SEHNR and CDR2 FQNEAQ come from the germline V gene (reference sequence). The CDR3 DNA is TGTGCCAGCAGCTTAGCTGGGACTAGCGGGTTTGAGACCCAGTACTTC. Encoded protein: CASSLAGTSGFETQYF.

This clone was detected only once. V and J are TRBV6-5 and TRBJ2-2; 7 positions agree with TRBD2. The CDR3 runs to 14 residues. Germline CDR1 MNHEY, CDR2 SVGAGI. Trimming cost V 5 bases and J 8 bases; bases outside gene matches: 8. The DNA for the CDR3 is TGTGCCAGCAGTGAAGGGAGCGGGGCGGGGGAGCTGTTTTTT. Its protein is CASSEGSGAGELFF.

The chain recombines TRBV2 with TRBJ1-2; 7 bases agree with TRBD1. The CDR3 covers 14 residues. The trim removed 4 bases at V and 4 bases at J, leaving 6 bases unmatched. In germline, CDR1 is SNHLY, CDR2 FYNNEI. The CDR3: CASSVRQGSYGYTF. In DNA form, the CDR3 reads TGTGCCAGCAGTGTGCGACAGGGAAGCTATGGCTACACCTTC.

Points on this clone: The same CDR3 also results from other DNA sequences found in this sample. This chain's CDR3 is CASSRDREETQYF. In DNA, the CDR3 is TGTGCCAGCAGCAGGGACAGGGAAGAGACCCAGTACTTC. The rearrangement joins TRBV7-2 to TRBJ2-5; 9 bases are a match to TRBD1. V shed 5 bases, J shed 3 bases, and the junction held 1 base outside the gene matches. This CDR3 has 13 amino acids. In germline, CDR1 is SGHTA, CDR2 FQGNSA.

This clone was recorded a few times. This rearrangement joins TRBV4-3 to TRBJ1-1; possibly TRBD1 for D (6 bases). The CDR3 runs to 14 residues. Germline V gene data show CDR1 as LGHNA and CDR2 as YSLEER. The V end lost 1 base, the J end lost 7 bases, and 13 bases lay between the germline ends. The CDR3 region is CASSQVQGLGEAFF. In nucleotides, the CDR3 is TGCGCCAGCAGCCAAGTCCAGGGGTTGGGTGAAGCTTTCTTT.

V and J are TRBV30 and TRBJ2-3; D may be TRBD1 (6 bases). Trimming cost V 5 bases and J 1 base, with 7 bases left between them. CDR1 is GTSNPN and CDR2 is SVGIG in the germline V gene (reference sequence). The CDR3 totals 12 residues. CDR3 coding DNA: TGTGCCTGGGAGGGGGGCACAGATACGCAGTATTTT. Residues: CAWEGGTDTQYF.

The chain employs TRBV5-1 and TRBJ2-4; the match to TRBD1 covers 7 bases. CDR3 length equals 14 residues. Germline lookup yields CDR1 SGHRS and CDR2 YFSETQ. Unmatched junction bases numbered 8, after V lost 5 bases and J lost 6 bases. In DNA form, the CDR3 reads TGCGCCAGCAGAAACCACAGGGGTGTAAACATTCAGTACTTC. Amino acids: CASRNHRGVNIQYF. Full variable domain (remainder filled in from reference TRBV5-1 and TRBJ2-4): KAGVTQTPRYLIKTRGQQVTLSCSPISGHRSVSWYQQTPGQGLQFLFEYFSETQRNKGNFPGRFSGRQFSNSRSEMNVSTLELGDSALYLCASRNHRGVNIQYFGAGTRLSVL.

V usage is TRBV19 and J usage is TRBJ1-1; D is uncertain. The CDR3 consists of 17 residues. Per the germline V gene, CDR1 is LNHDA and CDR2 is SQIVND (reference sequence). The V gene lost 4 bases and the J gene lost 2 bases, with 20 bases spanning the gap. CDR3 DNA: TGTGCCAGTAGTACGGCGGGAAAAAGGAGACAAAACACTGAAGCTTTCTTT. This encodes CASSTAGKRRQNTEAFF. Using reference TRBV19 and TRBJ1-1 for the parts outside the CDR3, the full variable domain is DGGITQSPKYLFRKEGQNVTLSCEQNLNHDAMYWYRQDPGQGLRLIYYSQIVNDFQKGDIAEGYSVSREKKESFPLTVTSAQKNPTAFYLCASSTAGKRRQNTEAFFGQGTRLTVV.

The CDR3 nucleotides read TGCGCCAGCAGCTCAGCGGGGGTAACCTACAATGAGCAGTTCTTC. Translating gives CASSSAGVTYNEQFF. The chain couples TRBV5-1 to TRBJ2-1; 8 bases map to TRBD2. The CDR3 runs to 15 residues. Germline V gene lookup returns CDR1 SGHRS and CDR2 YFSETQ. V shed 3 bases, J shed 2 bases, and the junction held 4 bases outside the gene matches.

This clone was found once. This sequence joins TRBV7-9 and TRBJ2-7; D may be TRBD1 (5 bases). Germline V gene lookup returns CDR1 SEHNR and CDR2 FQNEAQ (reference sequence). V was shortened by 5 bases and J by 0 bases, with 17 bases between the two germline ends. CDR3 length: 16 residues. Here the CDR3 DNA reads TGTGCCAGCAGCCCCCCCGCGGCAGGGAACTCCTACGAGCAGTACTTC. Translating it yields CASSPPAAGNSYEQYF.

The chain has TRBV10-3 and TRBJ1-5; D perhaps matches TRBD1 (5 bases). V was pared by 4 bases and J by 3 bases, with 7 bases between. The CDR3 runs to 13 residues. In germline, CDR1 is ENHRY, CDR2 SYGVKD. The CDR3 coding sequence is TGTGCCATCAGTGTCAGGGACAATCAGCCCCAGCATTTT. Amino acid sequence: CAISVRDNQPQHF.

The CDR3 is CATKRGAANEKLFF. For the CDR3, the DNA is TGTGCCACTAAAAGAGGCGCTGCAAACGAAAAACTGTTTTTT. V is TRBV19 and J is TRBJ1-4, with D hard to call. This CDR3 has 14 amino acids. V gave up 10 bases and J gave up 8 bases, with 20 bases separating them. Germline CDR1 is LNHDA and CDR2 is SQIVND (reference sequence).

The sample holds many counts of this clone. The rearrangement links TRBV5-6 to TRBJ1-1; D might be TRBD1 (6 bases). CDR1 and CDR2 from the germline V gene are SGHDT and YYEEEE. The CDR3 has 16 amino acids. Between the trimmed V and J ends, which lost 0 bases and 1 base, there was a span of 13 bases. DNA of the CDR3: TGTGCCAGCAGCTTGGCAGGGGCCAACACGAACACTGAAGCTTTCTTT. Translated: CASSLAGANTNTEAFF.

This sequence joins TRBV27 and TRBJ1-4; TRBD1 matches 8 bases. The CDR3 totals 15 residues. Germline CDR1 is MNHEY and CDR2 is SMNVEV (reference sequence). The V and J ends lost 6 bases and 3 bases, in that order; junction bases with no gene match: 6. The CDR3, as DNA: TGTGCCAGCAGAACGGGGACAGGCCCTAATGAAAAACTGTTTTTT. Its translation is CASRTGTGPNEKLFF.

The DNA for the CDR3 is TGTGCCAGCAGCCGCGAGGGCTCTGGAAACACCATATATTTT. This codes for CASSREGSGNTIYF. The chain combines TRBV7-2 with TRBJ1-3; D call uncertain. The CDR3 runs to 14 residues. Trimming took off 5 bases at V and 0 bases at J, with 8 bases between the two ends. The germline gives CDR1 SGHTA, CDR2 FQGNSA.

The chain is built from TRBV19 and TRBJ1-4; D perhaps matches TRBD1 (5 bases). The CDR3 runs to 17 residues. Germline CDR1 LNHDA, CDR2 SQIVND (reference sequence). V lost 4 bases and J lost 0, with 15 bases in between. The CDR3 here is CASSTGRTLATNEKLFF. DNA for the CDR3: TGTGCCAGTAGTACGGGCCGGACACTTGCAACTAATGAAAAACTGTTTTTT.

In DNA, the CDR3 is TGTGCCAGCAGCTTTGCCTCCGGGACAGGGCTTACAACTAATGAAAAACTGTTTTTT. Its protein is CASSFASGTGLTTNEKLFF. The chain joins TRBV7-9 to TRBJ1-4; 9 bases map to TRBD1. The CDR3 has 19 residues. The junction had 11 bases not matched to a gene; V was cut back by 3 bases and J by 0 bases. Germline loops: CDR1 SEHNR, CDR2 FQNEAQ (reference sequence). Full variable domain (rest looked up from reference TRBV7-9 and TRBJ1-4): DTGVSQNPRHKITKRGQNVTFRCDPISEHNRLYWYRQTLGQGPEFLTYFQNEAQLEKSRLLSDRFSAERPKGSFSTLEIQRTEQGDSAMYLCASSFASGTGLTTNEKLFFGSGTQLSVL.

The chain is built from TRBV10-3 and TRBJ2-5, with 11 bases matching TRBD1. Trimming cost V 4 bases and J 11 bases; bases outside gene matches: 9. The CDR3 spans 14 residues. Germline V lookup: CDR1 ENHRY, CDR2 SYGVKD. The CDR3 region has the DNA TGTGCCATCAGTGGAGGACAGGGGGCAAGGGAGCAGTACTTC. This gives the protein CAISGGQGAREQYF.

The J gene is TRBJ2-5, the V gene TRBV19, with D unclear. Trimming pared 6 bases from V and 5 bases from J, leaving 10 bases between. CDR3 length equals 12 residues. Looked up from germline, CDR1 is LNHDA and CDR2 is SQIVND (reference sequence). The CDR3 nucleotides read TGTGCCAGTAGCTATCCTCGGGAGACCCAGTACTTC. Encoded protein: CASSYPRETQYF.

The rearrangement links TRBV2 to TRBJ1-5, with 7 bases matching TRBD1. CDR3 length equals 14 residues. CDR1 is SNHLY and CDR2 is FYNNEI in the germline V gene. V trimming: 6 bases; J trimming: 6 bases; junction bases outside the gene matches: 8. The CDR3 region is CASSEGAFSQPQHF. The CDR3 DNA reads as TGTGCCAGCAGCGAGGGGGCCTTTAGTCAGCCCCAGCATTTT.